What follows are 3 T cell receptor beta chains derived from one specimen sequenced in a study of human T cells and chemical hapten exposure listed by TCRdb under 2021. The library was obtained by RACE. TCRdb records NextSeq 500 as the sequencer. TCRdb reprocessed the public reads (quality trimming at Q25 with fastp, clone calling with MiXCR) and kept in-frame beta chains. Under each unique CDR3 protein, matching rows form one entry showing the most common genes and DNA. This sample gives 150,000 to 200,000 distinct CDR3 sequences in total; about 14% of them show up just once. The ten largest account for 1.5% to 2% of the sample. What this sample's time point label stands for: patch test 1, 2 weeks after DPC sensitization. Per the publication, the treatment or condition label means: therapeutic diphenylcyclopropenone sensitization with weekly scalp DPC. The sample was whole blood, taken in connection with sensitization to the hapten diphenylcyclopropenone (DPC). These receptors all come from a woman between 25 and 40 years old with alopecia areata. Some clones in this sample may be carry-over from other donors' samples.

V usage is TRBV7-9 and J usage is TRBJ1-5, with D unclear. V dropped 1 base and J dropped 7 bases, with 5 bases sitting between them. Germline CDR1 is SEHNR and CDR2 is FQNEAQ (reference sequence). CDR3 length: 12 amino acids. CDR3 loop: CASSLGVQPQHF. CDR3 DNA: TGTGCCAGCAGCTTAGGGGTACAGCCCCAGCATTTT.

This clonotype was counted only a few times. This chain links TRBV7-2 with TRBJ1-3; TRBD1 matches at 8 bases. V was pared by 5 bases and J by 4 bases, with 7 bases of the junction left unmatched. Germline V lookup: CDR1 SGHTA, CDR2 FQGNSA. The CDR3 length is 15 residues. Here the CDR3 DNA reads TGTGCCAGCAGCCCATGGACAGGGTTCGGAAACACCATATATTTT. It codes for CASSPWTGFGNTIYF.

This clonotype was counted between two and nine times. The gene calls are TRBV11-2 and TRBJ2-1; 9 nucleotides agree with TRBD2. Losses at the gene ends were 5 bases for V and 7 bases for J; bases not matched to a gene: 6. The length of the CDR3 is 14 residues. Germline V gene lookup returns CDR1 SGHAT and CDR2 FQNNGV. Here the CDR3 reads CASSRGRVRNEQFF. CDR3 sequence (DNA): TGTGCCAGCAGCCGCGGGAGGGTTCGGAATGAGCAGTTCTTC.